The entry that follows covers one T cell receptor beta chain sequence. Its target is not known. With 60 Vbeta and 13 Jbeta primers, the PCR was carried out. TCRdb's copy holds only in-frame clones and misses some; the assay was immunoSEQ multiplex PCR. Found here are about 49,000 clones; the top ten clones hold about an eighth. The data were taken from a study of cytomegalovirus exposure and HLA in healthy donors. Study-wide results and limits: Association of approximately 16,000 TCR beta sequences with HLA alleles was found at 0.05 false discovery rate in a later analysis. An assumption of roughly uniform sequencing depth across donors underlay the presence/absence analyses. Of the V segments, some could not be distinguished, including TRBV6-2 and TRBV6-3, and were excluded.

CDR1 is WNHNN, CDR2 SYGVQD, per germline (reference sequence). The CDR3 extends over 13 amino acids. Trimming shortened V by 2 bases and J by 2 bases, and 4 bases separated the two germline ends. The sequencing sample was made of PBMCs. The clonotype comes from a man younger than 30 in good health and CMV-seropositive. The gene calls are TRBV10-1 and TRBJ1-5; D is uncertain. The CDR3 DNA is TGCGCCAGCAGTGAGACGGGCAATCAGCCCCAGCATTTT. It translates to CASSETGNQPQHF.